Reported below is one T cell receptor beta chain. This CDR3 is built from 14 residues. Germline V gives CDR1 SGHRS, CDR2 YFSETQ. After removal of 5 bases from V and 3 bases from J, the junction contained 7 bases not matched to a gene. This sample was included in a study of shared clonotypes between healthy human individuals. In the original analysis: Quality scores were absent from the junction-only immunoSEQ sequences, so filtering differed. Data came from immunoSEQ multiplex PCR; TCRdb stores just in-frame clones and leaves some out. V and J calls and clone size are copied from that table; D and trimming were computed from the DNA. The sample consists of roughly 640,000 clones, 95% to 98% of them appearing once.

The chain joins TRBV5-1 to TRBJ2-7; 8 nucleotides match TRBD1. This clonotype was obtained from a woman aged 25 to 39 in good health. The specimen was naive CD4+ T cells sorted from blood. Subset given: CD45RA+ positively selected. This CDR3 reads CASSSYRGSYEQYF. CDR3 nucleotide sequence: TGCGCCAGCAGTTCGTACAGGGGGAGCTACGAGCAGTACTTC. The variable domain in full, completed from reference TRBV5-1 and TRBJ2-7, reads KAGVTQTPRYLIKTRGQQVTLSCSPISGHRSVSWYQQTPGQGLQFLFEYFSETQRNKGNFPGRFSGRQFSNSRSEMNVSTLELGDSALYLCASSSYRGSYEQYFGPGTRLTVT.